These 16 T cell receptor beta chains originate from one sample sequenced in a study of cytomegalovirus exposure and HLA in healthy donors. 60 Vbeta and 13 Jbeta primers were used in PCR. Sequencing used immunoSEQ multiplex PCR; TCRdb keeps in-frame clones, though not all of them. The sample lists approximately 180,000 clones; 75% were seen once. Sequencing was performed on PBMCs. All receptors come from a male donor in good health and CMV-seronegative.

The chain has TRBV7-8 and TRBJ2-1; 9 positions agree with TRBD2. The V and J ends lost 5 bases and 5 bases, in that order; junction bases with no gene match: 10. The CDR3 is made up of 16 amino acids. In germline, CDR1 is SGHVS, CDR2 FQNEAQ. The CDR3 loop reads CASSPRAAGGNNEQFF. The CDR3 nucleotides are TGTGCCAGCAGCCCCCGGGCAGCGGGAGGAAACAATGAGCAGTTCTTC.

The chain employs TRBV7-2 and TRBJ2-1, with D perhaps matching TRBD2 (5 bases). The length of the CDR3 is 17 residues. With 5 bases removed from V and 0 bases from J, the gap between germline ends came to 17 bases. In germline, CDR1 is SGHTA, CDR2 FQGNSA. The CDR3 DNA sequence: TGTGCCAGCAGCCTAGAAGCGGCGTTGAGCTCCTACAATGAGCAGTTCTTC. It specifies CASSLEAALSSYNEQFF.

The chain is built from TRBV9 and TRBJ1-5, with D unclear. CDR1 is SGDLS and CDR2 is YYNGEE in the germline V gene. The CDR3 is 15 amino acids. V was pared by 0 bases and J by 0 bases, with 7 bases between. Here the CDR3 DNA reads TGTGCCAGCAGCGTAGGAGGCGATAGCAATCAGCCCCAGCATTTT. Its translation: CASSVGGDSNQPQHF.

The V call is TRBV6-1, the J call TRBJ2-1; 7 bases agree with TRBD2. The CDR3 spans 14 residues. Germline loops: CDR1 MNHNS, CDR2 SASEGT. Trimming removed 8 bases from V and 6 bases from J; junction bases left unmatched: 10. Here the CDR3 DNA reads TGTGCCAGCGGGGCGAACTGGGGGGGCAATGAGCAGTTCTTC. Its protein product is CASGANWGGNEQFF.

The chain combines TRBV7-8 with TRBJ2-3; D is possibly TRBD2 (7 bases). V lost 5 bases, J lost 7 bases, and 22 bases lay in between. CDR3 length: 16 amino acids. Germline V gives CDR1 SGHVS, CDR2 FQNEAQ. The DNA of the CDR3 is TGTGCCAGCAGCCAAAGGGGGGGGTCCCGATATTATACGCAGTATTTT. Translation: CASSQRGGSRYYTQYF.

The rearrangement uses TRBV5-1 and TRBJ2-7, with 9 bases lining up with TRBD1. The V and J ends lost 4 bases and 7 bases, in that order; junction bases with no gene match: 15. The CDR3 runs 16 residues. Germline values: CDR1 SGHRS, CDR2 YFSETQ. The CDR3 region has the DNA TGCGCCAGCAGCCCAGGACAGGGGAGCCTACGAGAGGAGCAGTACTTC. It specifies CASSPGQGSLREEQYF. The variable domain in full, completed from reference TRBV5-1 and TRBJ2-7, reads KAGVTQTPRYLIKTRGQQVTLSCSPISGHRSVSWYQQTPGQGLQFLFEYFSETQRNKGNFPGRFSGRQFSNSRSEMNVSTLELGDSALYLCASSPGQGSLREEQYFGPGTRLTVT.

CDR3 nucleotides: TGTGCCAGCAGCCCCGGGACAGAGCAGTACTTC. Protein sequence: CASSPGTEQYF. V usage is TRBV7-2 and J usage is TRBJ2-7, with a tentative D call TRBD1 (6 bases). The CDR3 contains 11 residues. The germline gives CDR1 SGHTA, CDR2 FQGNSA. V lost 5 bases and J lost 7, with 9 bases in between.

The chain couples TRBV28 to TRBJ1-2, with 11 positions matching TRBD1. The CDR3 runs 17 residues. V lost 11 bases to trimming and J lost 4 bases; unmatched junction nucleotides: 18. Per germline, CDR1 MDHEN and CDR2 SYDVKM. CDR3 loop: CALRQTGGQGAGYGYTF. In nucleotides, the CDR3 is TGTGCCTTGAGGCAGACGGGCGGACAGGGGGCGGGCTATGGCTACACCTTC.

The chain is built from TRBV6-6 and TRBJ2-1; TRBD1 matches 7 bases. CDR3 length: 15 residues. The V gene's germline CDR1 is MNHNY and CDR2 SVGAGI (reference sequence). V trimming: 6 bases; J trimming: 0 bases; junction bases outside the gene matches: 5. For the CDR3, the DNA is TGTGCCAGCAGACCCGACAGGGACTCCTACAATGAGCAGTTCTTC. Translated: CASRPDRDSYNEQFF.

The V call is TRBV6-5, the J call TRBJ2-7, with 9 positions matching TRBD1. The V gene end was trimmed by 4 bases and the J gene end by 3 bases; junction bases not matched to a gene: 10. CDR1 is MNHEY, CDR2 SVGAGI, per germline. The CDR3 totals 16 residues. This CDR3 is CASSWVLGQGGYEQYF. DNA for the CDR3: TGTGCCAGCAGTTGGGTGTTGGGACAGGGAGGCTACGAGCAGTACTTC.

The sample holds a few counts of this clone. This chain joins TRBV4-3 and TRBJ1-1; 7 nucleotides agree with TRBD1. V shed 4 bases and J 1 base; nucleotides not matched to a gene: 9. The germline gives CDR1 LGHNA, CDR2 YSLEER. This CDR3 has 16 amino acids. The CDR3 DNA sequence: TGCGCCAGCAGCCGTGAGGGACAGACCGGGAACACTGAAGCTTTCTTT. Residues: CASSREGQTGNTEAFF.

Turning to this clone: At one end the junction does not follow the germline gene, possibly because of a read error. V and J are TRBV25-1 and TRBJ2-1; 12 positions match TRBD2. This CDR3 is built from 16 residues. Looked up from germline, CDR1 is MGHDK and CDR2 is SYGVNS. The chain's CDR3 is CASSGGLAGRTNEQLF. The CDR3, as DNA: TGTGCCAGCAGTGGAGGACTAGCGGGAAGAACCAATGAGCAGCTCTTC.

The CDR3 sequence: CASSEHLIWGTGNSPQHF. The CDR3, as DNA: TGTGCCAGCAGTGAACATTTAATTTGGGGGACAGGGAATTCGCCCCAGCATTTT. The gene calls are TRBV6-1 and TRBJ1-5, with 9 bases that match TRBD1. After removal of 2 bases from V and 9 bases from J, the junction contained 17 bases not matched to a gene. The CDR3 consists of 18 residues. From germline, CDR1 is MNHNS and CDR2 SASEGT.

The V gene is TRBV19, the J gene TRBJ1-5, with D unresolved. Germline V gene sequence: CDR1 LNHDA, CDR2 SQIVND (reference sequence). The CDR3 has 14 residues. Between the trimmed V and J ends, which lost 3 bases and 0 bases, there was a span of 6 bases. CDR3 amino acids: CASSIGVSNQPQHF. The CDR3 DNA is TGTGCCAGTAGTATCGGGGTTAGCAATCAGCCCCAGCATTTT.

The chain recombines TRBV19 with TRBJ1-6, with D maybe TRBD1 (6 bases). This CDR3 region has 13 residues. From germline, CDR1 is LNHDA and CDR2 SQIVND (reference sequence). Trimming removed 6 bases at V and 9 bases at J, with 12 bases between. The CDR3 reads CASRDSGVSPLHF. CDR3 DNA sequence: TGTGCCAGTAGGGACAGCGGAGTTTCACCCCTCCACTTT. The entire variable domain, with the rest obtained from reference TRBV19 and TRBJ1-6, is as follows: DGGITQSPKYLFRKEGQNVTLSCEQNLNHDAMYWYRQDPGQGLRLIYYSQIVNDFQKGDIAEGYSVSREKKESFPLTVTSAQKNPTAFYLCASRDSGVSPLHFGNGTRLTVT.

The chain carries TRBV7-2 and TRBJ1-5, with 8 positions matching TRBD1. V lost 0 bases, J lost 5 bases, and 6 bases stayed unmatched. The CDR3 consists of 16 residues. CDR1 is SGHTA, CDR2 FQGNSA, per germline. The CDR3 DNA reads as TGTGCCAGCAGCTTAGCTCGAGCCAGGGGGCATCAGCCCCAGCATTTT. Translation gives CASSLARARGHQPQHF.